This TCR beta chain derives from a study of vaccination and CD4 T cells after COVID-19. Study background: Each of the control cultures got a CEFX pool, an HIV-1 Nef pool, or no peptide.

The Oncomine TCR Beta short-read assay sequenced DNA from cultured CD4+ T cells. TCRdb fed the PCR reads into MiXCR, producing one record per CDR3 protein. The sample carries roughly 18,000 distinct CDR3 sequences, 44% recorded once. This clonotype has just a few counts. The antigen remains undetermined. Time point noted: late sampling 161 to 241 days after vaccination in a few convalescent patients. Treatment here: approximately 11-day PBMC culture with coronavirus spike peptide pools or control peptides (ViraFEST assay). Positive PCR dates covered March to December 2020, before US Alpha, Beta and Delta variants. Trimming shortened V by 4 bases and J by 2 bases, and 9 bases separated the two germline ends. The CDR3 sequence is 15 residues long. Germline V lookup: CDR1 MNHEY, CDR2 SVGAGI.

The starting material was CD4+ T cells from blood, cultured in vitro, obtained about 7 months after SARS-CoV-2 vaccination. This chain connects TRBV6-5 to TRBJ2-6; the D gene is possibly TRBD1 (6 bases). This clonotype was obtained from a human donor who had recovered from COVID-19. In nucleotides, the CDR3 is TGTGCCAGCAGTTCGTCAGGGGCTGGGGCCAACGTCCTGACTTTC. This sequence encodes CASSSSGAGANVLTF.